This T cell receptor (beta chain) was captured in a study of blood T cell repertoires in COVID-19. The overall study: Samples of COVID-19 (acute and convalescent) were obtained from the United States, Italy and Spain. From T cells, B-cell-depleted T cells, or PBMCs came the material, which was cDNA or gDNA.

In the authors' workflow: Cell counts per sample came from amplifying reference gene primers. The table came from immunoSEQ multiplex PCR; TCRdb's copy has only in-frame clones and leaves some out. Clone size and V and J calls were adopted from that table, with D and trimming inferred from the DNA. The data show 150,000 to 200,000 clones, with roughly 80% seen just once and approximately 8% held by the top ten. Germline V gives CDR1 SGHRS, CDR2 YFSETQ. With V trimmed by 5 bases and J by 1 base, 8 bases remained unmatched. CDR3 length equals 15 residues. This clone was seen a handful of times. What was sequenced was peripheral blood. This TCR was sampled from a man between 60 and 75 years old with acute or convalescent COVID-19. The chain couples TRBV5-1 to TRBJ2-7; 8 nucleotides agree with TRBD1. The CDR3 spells CASSSTGVESYEQYF. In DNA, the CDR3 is TGCGCCAGCAGTTCGACAGGGGTTGAATCCTACGAGCAGTACTTC.